Listed below are T cell receptor beta chains from one sample, sequenced in a study of CD8+ T cells in alopecia areata. The assay was immunoSEQ multiplex PCR, and TCRdb's table has in-frame clones only and misses some. This table holds some 80,000 clones, roughly 70% found once. This specimen was CD8+ T cells sorted from blood, taken at week 24, from a patient treated with tofacitinib. The receptors here all came from a human donor with alopecia areata. CDR3s include the opening cysteine and the closing phenylalanine or tryptophan. The D gene is left open where the match is weak. Clone size is stated in some rows and not others, as once, few, many or a class when expanded.

clone size: -
V gene: TRBV9
CDR3 length: 15
D gene: -
J gene: TRBJ1-2
CDR3 DNA: TGTGCCAGCAGCGGTGACAGCTTAATAGATCCTGGCTACACCTTC
CDR3 protein: CASSGDSLIDPGYTF

clone size: -
V gene: TRBV7-2
CDR3 length: 16
D gene: TRBD1
J gene: TRBJ1-2
CDR3 DNA: TGTGCCAGCAGCTCGGGACAGGGGGCCGCTAACTATGGCTACACCTTC
CDR3 protein: CASSSGQGAANYGYTF

clone size: few
V gene: TRBV7-2
CDR3 length: 16
D gene: -
J gene: TRBJ2-5
CDR3 DNA: TGTGCCAGCAGCTTAGTCATTCCGGGCAGGAAGGAGACCCAGTACTTC
CDR3 protein: CASSLVIPGRKETQYF

clone size: -
V gene: TRBV4-1
CDR3 length: 16
D gene: TRBD1
J gene: TRBJ2-3
CDR3 DNA: TGCGCCAGCAGCCAACACCCGACAGGGGTCACAGATACGCAGTATTTT
CDR3 protein: CASSQHPTGVTDTQYF

clone size: -
V gene: TRBV4-1
CDR3 length: 15
D gene: TRBD1
J gene: TRBJ1-2
CDR3 DNA: TGCGCCAGCAGCCAAGTCGCAGGGGGAGAGGGAGGCTACACCTTC
CDR3 protein: CASSQVAGGEGGYTF

clone size: -
V gene: TRBV9
CDR3 length: 14
D gene: -
J gene: TRBJ2-2
CDR3 DNA: TGTGCCAGCAGCCGGACGGGGAACACCGGGGAGCTGTTTTTT
CDR3 protein: CASSRTGNTGELFF

clone size: -
V gene: TRBV6-5
CDR3 length: 15
D gene: TRBD2
J gene: TRBJ2-3
CDR3 DNA: TGTGCCAGCACCATTAGCGGGGGCAGCACAGATACGCAGTATTTT
CDR3 protein: CASTISGGSTDTQYF

clone size: -
V gene: TRBV5-1
CDR3 length: 15
D gene: TRBD2
J gene: TRBJ2-1
CDR3 DNA: TGCGCCAGCAGCTTCGGATCGGGAGGGGGCAATGAGCAGTTCTTC
CDR3 protein: CASSFGSGGGNEQFF

clone size: few
V gene: TRBV27
CDR3 length: 14
D gene: -
J gene: TRBJ1-2
CDR3 DNA: TGTGCCAGCAGTGCCTACAGGGACAACTATGGCTACACCTTC
CDR3 protein: CASSAYRDNYGYTF

clone size: -
V gene: TRBV27
CDR3 length: 11
D gene: -
J gene: TRBJ2-7
CDR3 DNA: TGTGCCAGCGTTTCAGGGGTCGAGCAGTACTTC
CDR3 protein: CASVSGVEQYF

clone size: -
V gene: TRBV4-2
CDR3 length: 16
D gene: TRBD2
J gene: TRBJ2-1
CDR3 DNA: TGTGCCAGCAGCCAAGATGACGGACTAGTAAACAATGAGCAGTTCTTC
CDR3 protein: CASSQDDGLVNNEQFF

clone size: -
V gene: TRBV2
CDR3 length: 14
D gene: -
J gene: TRBJ1-1
CDR3 DNA: TGTGCCAGCAGGGAGGGACGACTGAACACTGAAGCTTTCTTT
CDR3 protein: CASREGRLNTEAFF

clone size: -
V gene: TRBV5-5
CDR3 length: 16
D gene: -
J gene: TRBJ2-7
CDR3 DNA: TGTGCCAGCAGCTTGGTAAAGGGAAGGAATTCCTACGAGCAGTACTTC
CDR3 protein: CASSLVKGRNSYEQYF

clone size: -
V gene: TRBV7-3
CDR3 length: 15
D gene: -
J gene: TRBJ2-2
CDR3 DNA: TGTGCCAGCAGCTTAATTTCAGGGCGAACCGGGGAGCTGTTTTTT
CDR3 protein: CASSLISGRTGELFF

clone size: -
V gene: TRBV4-1
CDR3 length: 15
D gene: TRBD2
J gene: TRBJ2-7
CDR3 DNA: TGCGCCAGCAGCCAACGGGAGGGGAGTTCCTACGAGCAGTACTTC
CDR3 protein: CASSQREGSSYEQYF

clone size: medium-sized
V gene: TRBV4-3
CDR3 length: 16
D gene: TRBD2
J gene: TRBJ2-1
CDR3 DNA: TGCGCCAGCAGCCAAGACGGCGGGGGGTCTTACAATGAGCAGTTCTTC
CDR3 protein: CASSQDGGGSYNEQFF

clone size: few
V gene: TRBV28
CDR3 length: 16
D gene: TRBD2
J gene: TRBJ2-1
CDR3 DNA: TGTGCCAGCAGTTTATTATTGGCGGGGGGATACAATGAGCAGTTCTTC
CDR3 protein: CASSLLLAGGYNEQFF

clone size: few
V gene: TRBV30
CDR3 length: 14
D gene: -
J gene: TRBJ2-5
CDR3 DNA: TGTGCCTGGAGTGTACTGGGAGCGGAAGAGACCCAGTACTTC
CDR3 protein: CAWSVLGAEETQYF

clone size: -
V gene: TRBV27
CDR3 length: 15
D gene: -
J gene: TRBJ2-5
CDR3 DNA: TGTGCCAGCAGTCCCCGTGGCCGGGCCGAAGAGACCCAGTACTTC
CDR3 protein: CASSPRGRAEETQYF

clone size: -
V gene: TRBV4-1
CDR3 length: 13
D gene: -
J gene: TRBJ2-7
CDR3 DNA: TGCGCCAGCAGCCAAGTCGGAGACTACGAGCAGTACTTC
CDR3 protein: CASSQVGDYEQYF

clone size: -
V gene: TRBV15
CDR3 length: 15
D gene: -
J gene: TRBJ2-1
CDR3 DNA: TGTGCCACCAGCAGCTCTCAGCTCTCCTACAATGAGCAGTTCTTC
CDR3 protein: CATSSSQLSYNEQFF